The 20 T cell receptor beta chains below come from one sample, sequenced in a study of early T cells in non-severe SARS-CoV-2 infection (dated by TCRdb to about 2021). The library came from 5' RACE. TCRdb shows the sequencer as NextSeq 500. The public reads were quality trimmed at Q25 with fastp and then assembled into clones with MiXCR by TCRdb, keeping productive beta chains. A single entry per CDR3 protein holds the most common genes and DNA from its merged rows. This sample is represented by nearly 80,000 distinct CDR3 sequences; over 10% of them were singletons. 0.95% to 1.3% of the sample comes from the top ten. Input material: whole blood. The receptors shown here come from an adult who was a healthcare worker with PCR-confirmed SARS-CoV-2 infection or an uninfected control (not recorded which).

This clonotype was found a few times. The rearrangement uses TRBV12-3 or TRBV12-4 and TRBJ1-3, with D uncertain. This CDR3 is 12 amino acids long. V was cut by 3 bases and J by 4 bases, with 4 bases left in between. Here the CDR3 DNA reads TGTGCCAGCAGTTTCCCCGGAAACACCATATATTTT. Protein: CASSFPGNTIYF.

The chain is built from TRBV7-2 and TRBJ1-4; no clear D gene. With 5 bases removed from V and 5 bases from J, the gap between germline ends came to 9 bases. Germline V CDR1 and CDR2: SGHTA, FQGNSA. The CDR3 is 13 residues long. The CDR3 nucleotides read TGTGCCAGCAGCAGAGCACTGAATGAAAAACTGTTTTTT. It encodes CASSRALNEKLFF.

V and J are TRBV12-5 and TRBJ2-3; 7 positions match TRBD1. This CDR3 is built from 14 residues. V lost 6 bases to trimming and J lost 6 bases; unmatched junction nucleotides: 9. The germline V gene encodes CDR1 LGHNT and CDR2 FRNRAP. This CDR3 is CASGPDRASDTQYF. CDR3 nucleotide sequence: TGTGCTAGTGGCCCCGACAGGGCATCGGATACGCAGTATTTT.

The sample holds a few counts of this clonotype. CDR3 nucleotides: TGTGCCAGCAGATGGGGGTTAAATCAGCCCCAGCATTTT. This sequence encodes CASRWGLNQPQHF. The chain recombines TRBV6-6 with TRBJ1-5, with D maybe TRBD1 (5 bases). Trimming took off 6 bases at V and 4 bases at J, with 10 bases between the two ends. The CDR3 is made up of 13 amino acids. Germline V gives CDR1 MNHNY, CDR2 SVGAGI (reference sequence).

This clonotype was detected a few times. The chain couples TRBV3-1 to TRBJ2-2; no reliable D call. V was pared by 4 bases and J by 5 bases, with 14 bases between. Germline V gives CDR1 LGHDT, CDR2 YNNKEL (reference sequence). The CDR3 extends over 15 amino acids. The CDR3 DNA reads as TGTGCCAGCAGCCTTTCGGATCGCGGTACCGGGGAGCTGTTTTTT. It specifies CASSLSDRGTGELFF.

This clonotype was observed a handful of times. The chain uses TRBV4-3 and TRBJ2-2; TRBD2 agrees at 15 bases. The germline CDR1 and CDR2 sequences are LGHNA and YSLEER. This CDR3 is built from 18 residues. J gave up 4 bases and V 0 bases, and 3 bases lay outside the gene matches. This CDR3 reads CASSQEGLAGGGTGELFF. Written as DNA, the CDR3 is TGCGCCAGCAGCCAAGAGGGACTAGCGGGAGGTGGCACCGGGGAGCTGTTTTTT.

This clonotype was counted at least ten times. J is TRBJ2-3 and V is TRBV10-2, with a tentative D call TRBD2 (5 bases). The CDR3 is 16 residues long. Germline V gene sequence: CDR1 WSHSY, CDR2 SAAADI. Trimming stripped 0 bases from V and 1 base from J, with 11 bases between. The CDR3 region has the DNA TGCGCCAGCAGTGAGTCAGGCCTCGGGGGCACAGATACGCAGTATTTT. This sequence encodes CASSESGLGGTDTQYF.

In its sample, this clonotype was seen many times. The rearrangement joins TRBV12-3 or TRBV12-4 to TRBJ2-1; 10 bases match TRBD2. CDR3 length: 14 amino acids. J lost 5 bases, V lost 4 bases, and 2 bases had no gene match. This CDR3 is CASSYLAGDNEQFF. The CDR3 DNA reads as TGTGCCAGCAGTTATCTAGCGGGAGACAATGAGCAGTTCTTC.

This clonotype has a handful of counts. The J gene is TRBJ2-2, the V gene TRBV6-1, with TRBD2 matching over 9 bases. CDR3 length equals 18 residues. Germline V lookup: CDR1 MNHNS, CDR2 SASEGT. V shed 6 bases and J 0 bases; nucleotides not matched to a gene: 11. Written as DNA, the CDR3 is TGTGCCAGCAGAATCGGAATAACTAGCGGGTCGAACACCGGGGAGCTGTTTTTT. It translates to CASRIGITSGSNTGELFF.

This clonotype came up many times. The chain combines TRBV28 with TRBJ2-1, with D unclear. This CDR3 comprises 15 residues. Trimming cost V 8 bases and J 7 bases, with 21 bases left between them. The germline V gene has CDR1 MDHEN and CDR2 SYDVKM. This chain's CDR3 is CASSLLPGVYNEQFF. DNA of the CDR3: TGTGCCAGCTCACTGTTGCCTGGGGTGTATAATGAGCAGTTCTTC.

This sequence joins TRBV11-2 and TRBJ2-3; D possibly uses TRBD1 or TRBD2 (6 bases each). CDR3 length: 13 amino acids. V lost 8 bases, J lost 2 bases, and 11 bases lay in between. Per germline, CDR1 SGHAT and CDR2 FQNNGV. This chain's CDR3 is CASRGQNTDTQYF. CDR3 in DNA: TGTGCCAGCCGGGGGCAAAACACAGATACGCAGTATTTT.

This clonotype was picked up many times. The V call is TRBV12-5, the J call TRBJ1-2, with 7 positions matching TRBD1. The CDR3 covers 15 residues. Unmatched junction bases numbered 13, after V lost 10 bases and J lost 2 bases. Germline CDR1 reads LGHNT; CDR2 reads FRNRAP. The CDR3: CATDGPGQRNYGYTF. Written as DNA, the CDR3 is TGTGCTACCGACGGGCCGGGACAGCGGAACTATGGCTACACCTTC.

This chain connects TRBV28 to TRBJ2-3; 7 nucleotides line up with TRBD2. This CDR3 has 16 amino acids. The V gene's germline CDR1 is MDHEN and CDR2 SYDVKM. Trimming took 7 bases from V and 4 from J; bases not matched to a gene: 14. The CDR3 region is CASNYGEGRVADTQYF. Written as DNA, the CDR3 is TGTGCCAGCAATTATGGGGAGGGTCGAGTTGCAGATACGCAGTATTTT. Combining the CDR3 with reference TRBV28 and TRBJ2-3 gives the whole variable domain DVKVTQSSRYLVKRTGEKVFLECVQDMDHENMFWYRQDPGLGLRLIYFSYDVKMKEKGDIPEGYSVSREKKERFSLILESASTNQTSMYLCASNYGEGRVADTQYFGPGTRLTVL.

This clonotype was counted only a few times. The chain uses TRBV7-9 and TRBJ2-2; tentatively, D is TRBD1 or TRBD2 (5 bases each). The CDR3 totals 14 residues. Germline V gene sequence: CDR1 SEHNR, CDR2 FQNEAQ (reference sequence). Trimming removed 5 bases from V and 2 bases from J, with 9 bases in between. CDR3 coding DNA: TGTGCCAGCAGCCCGGGACCCAACACCGGGGAGCTGTTTTTT. Translation: CASSPGPNTGELFF. The full variable domain, in which reference TRBV7-9 and TRBJ2-2 provide the parts outside the CDR3, is DTGVSQNPRHKITKRGQNVTFRCDPISEHNRLYWYRQTLGQGPEFLTYFQNEAQLEKSRLLSDRFSAERPKGSFSTLEIQRTEQGDSAMYLCASSPGPNTGELFFGEGSRLTVL.

The chain is built from TRBV4-3 and TRBJ1-1, with D possibly being TRBD1 (5 bases). In germline, CDR1 is LGHNA, CDR2 YSLEER. This CDR3 contains 16 residues. Trimming took 1 base from V and 6 from J, leaving 18 bases between them. CDR3 nucleotide sequence: TGCGCCAGCAGCCAAGTTTTTCGGACAACGGGGGCTGAAGCTTTCTTT. Its translation: CASSQVFRTTGAEAFF.

This clonotype showed up just a few times. J is TRBJ2-5 and V is TRBV6-2 or TRBV6-3, with D possibly matching TRBD1 (5 bases). Germline CDR1 reads MNHEY; CDR2 reads SVGEGT. The V end lost 8 bases, the J end lost 1 base, and 11 bases lay between the germline ends. The CDR3 runs to 13 residues. CDR3 in amino acids: CASRQWVQETQYF. The CDR3 DNA is TGTGCCAGCCGACAGTGGGTCCAAGAGACCCAGTACTTC.

The sample holds many counts of this clonotype. J is TRBJ2-7 and V is TRBV13, with 8 bases aligning to TRBD1. This CDR3 has 16 amino acids. The J segment lost 3 bases and the V segment lost 0 bases, leaving 7 bases of the junction unmatched. Germline CDR1 and CDR2: PRHDT and FYEKMQ (reference sequence). CDR3 residues: CASSLGPGQGDYEQYF. The CDR3 nucleotides are TGTGCCAGCAGCTTAGGGCCTGGACAGGGAGACTACGAGCAGTACTTC.

The chain employs TRBV20-1 and TRBJ2-7; TRBD1 matches at 9 bases. V lost 6 bases to trimming and J lost 3 bases; unmatched junction nucleotides: 9. Germline V gene lookup returns CDR1 DFQATT and CDR2 SNEGSKA (reference sequence). The CDR3 runs to 14 residues. CDR3 sequence (DNA): TGCAGTGCCCGTCGGGGACAGGGTAACTACGAGCAGTACTTC. It encodes CSARRGQGNYEQYF.

J is TRBJ2-3 and V is TRBV20-1; 10 bases align to TRBD2. The V gene's germline CDR1 is DFQATT and CDR2 SNEGSKA (reference sequence). The CDR3 is made up of 16 amino acids. After removal of 1 base from V and 3 bases from J, the junction contained 7 bases not matched to a gene. The CDR3, as DNA: TGCAGTGCTAGAGTTTCTAGCGGGAGTGGGACAGATACGCAGTATTTT. This gives the protein CSARVSSGSGTDTQYF.

This clonotype was seen a few times. V usage is TRBV13 and J usage is TRBJ2-7; D may be TRBD1 (5 bases). Germline V gives CDR1 PRHDT, CDR2 FYEKMQ (reference sequence). The V gene lost 2 bases and the J gene lost 5 bases, with 13 bases spanning the gap. This CDR3 spans 14 amino acids. The CDR3 bases are TGTGCCAGCAGCTTATGGACATCAAAAGACGAGCAGTACTTC. Amino acid sequence: CASSLWTSKDEQYF.